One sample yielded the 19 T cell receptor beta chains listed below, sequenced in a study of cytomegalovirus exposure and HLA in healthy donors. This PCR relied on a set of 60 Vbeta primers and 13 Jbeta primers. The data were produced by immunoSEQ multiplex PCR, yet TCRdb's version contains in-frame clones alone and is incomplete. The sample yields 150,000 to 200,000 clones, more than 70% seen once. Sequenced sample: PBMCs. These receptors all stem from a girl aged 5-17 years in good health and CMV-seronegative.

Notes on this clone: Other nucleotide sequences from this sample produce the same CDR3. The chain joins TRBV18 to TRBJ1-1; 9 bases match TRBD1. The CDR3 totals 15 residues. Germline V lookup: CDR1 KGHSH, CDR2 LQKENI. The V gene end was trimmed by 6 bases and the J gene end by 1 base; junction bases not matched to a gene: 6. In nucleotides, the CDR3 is TGTGCCAGCTCCCCGGACAGGGGAAGGAACACTGAAGCTTTCTTT. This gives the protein CASSPDRGRNTEAFF.

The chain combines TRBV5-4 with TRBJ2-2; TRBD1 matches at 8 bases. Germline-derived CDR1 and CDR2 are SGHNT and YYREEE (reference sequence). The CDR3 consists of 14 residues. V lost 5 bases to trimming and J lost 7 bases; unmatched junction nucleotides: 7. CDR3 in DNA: TGTGCCAGCAGAACGACAGGGGAGGACGGGGAGCTGTTTTTT. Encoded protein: CASRTTGEDGELFF.

This chain's CDR3 is CASSEQGFTNEKLFF. The CDR3 DNA reads TGTGCCAGCAGTGAGCAGGGTTTTACTAATGAAAAACTGTTTTTT. The chain recombines TRBV2 with TRBJ1-4; a possible D gene is TRBD1 (5 bases). Trimming left V 3 bases short and J 2 bases short, with 10 bases between. Germline loops: CDR1 SNHLY, CDR2 FYNNEI. The CDR3 has 15 amino acids.

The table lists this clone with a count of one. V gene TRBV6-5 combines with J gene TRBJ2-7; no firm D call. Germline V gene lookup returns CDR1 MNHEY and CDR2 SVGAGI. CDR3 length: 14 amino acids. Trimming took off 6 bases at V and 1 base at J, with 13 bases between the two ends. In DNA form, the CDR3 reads TGTGCCAGCAGCCCCGGGTCCTTGTCCTACGAGCAGTACTTC. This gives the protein CASSPGSLSYEQYF.

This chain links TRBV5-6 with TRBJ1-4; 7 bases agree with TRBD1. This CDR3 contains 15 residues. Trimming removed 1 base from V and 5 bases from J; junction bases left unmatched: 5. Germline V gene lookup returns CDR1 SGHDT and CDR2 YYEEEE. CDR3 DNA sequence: TGTGCCAGCAGCTTGTGGACAGGACCAAATGAAAAACTGTTTTTT. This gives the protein CASSLWTGPNEKLFF.

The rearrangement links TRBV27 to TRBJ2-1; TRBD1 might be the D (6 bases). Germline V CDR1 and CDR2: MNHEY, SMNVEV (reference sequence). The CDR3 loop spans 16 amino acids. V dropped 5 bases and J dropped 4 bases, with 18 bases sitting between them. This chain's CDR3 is CASSLPPPGHYNEQFF. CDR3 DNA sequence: TGTGCCAGCAGTCTCCCGCCCCCGGGACATTACAATGAGCAGTTCTTC.

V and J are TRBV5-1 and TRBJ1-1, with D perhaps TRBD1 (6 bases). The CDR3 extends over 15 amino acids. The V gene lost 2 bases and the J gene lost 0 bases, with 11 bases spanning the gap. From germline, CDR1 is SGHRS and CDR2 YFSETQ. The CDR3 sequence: CASSLQGEMNTEAFF. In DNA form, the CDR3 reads TGCGCCAGCAGCTTACAGGGCGAAATGAACACTGAAGCTTTCTTT.

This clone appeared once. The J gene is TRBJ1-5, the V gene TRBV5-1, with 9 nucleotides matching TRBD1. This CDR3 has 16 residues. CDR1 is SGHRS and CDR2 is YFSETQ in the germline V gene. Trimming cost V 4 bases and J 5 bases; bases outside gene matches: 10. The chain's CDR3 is CASSATGQGHDQPQHF. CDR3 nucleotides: TGCGCCAGCAGCGCAACGGGACAGGGCCACGATCAGCCCCAGCATTTT.

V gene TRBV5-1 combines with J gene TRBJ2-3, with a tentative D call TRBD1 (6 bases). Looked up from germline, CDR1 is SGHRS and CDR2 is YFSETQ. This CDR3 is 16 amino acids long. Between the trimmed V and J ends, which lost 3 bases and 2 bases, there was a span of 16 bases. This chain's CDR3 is CASSSWPRDNTDTQYF. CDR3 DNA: TGCGCCAGCAGCTCATGGCCCCGGGACAACACAGATACGCAGTATTTT.

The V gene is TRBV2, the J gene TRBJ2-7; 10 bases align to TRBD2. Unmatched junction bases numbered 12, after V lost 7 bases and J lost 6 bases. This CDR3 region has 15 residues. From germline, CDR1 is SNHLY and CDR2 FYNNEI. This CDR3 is CASTLGLARGTEQYF. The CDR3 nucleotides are TGTGCCAGCACCCTGGGACTAGCGAGGGGGACCGAGCAGTACTTC.

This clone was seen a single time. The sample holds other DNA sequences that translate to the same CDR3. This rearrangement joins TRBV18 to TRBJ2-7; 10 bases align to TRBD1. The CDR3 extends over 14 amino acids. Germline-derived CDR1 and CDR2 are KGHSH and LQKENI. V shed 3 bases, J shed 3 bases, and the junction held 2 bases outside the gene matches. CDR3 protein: CASSPGQGSYEQYF. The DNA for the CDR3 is TGTGCCAGCTCACCGGGACAGGGGAGCTACGAGCAGTACTTC.

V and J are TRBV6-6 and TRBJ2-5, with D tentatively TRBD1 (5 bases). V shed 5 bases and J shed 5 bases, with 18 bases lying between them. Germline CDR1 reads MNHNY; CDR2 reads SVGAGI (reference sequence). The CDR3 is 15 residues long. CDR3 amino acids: CASSPPGRGAETQYF. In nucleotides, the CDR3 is TGTGCCAGCAGTCCCCCGGGTAGGGGCGCCGAGACCCAGTACTTC.

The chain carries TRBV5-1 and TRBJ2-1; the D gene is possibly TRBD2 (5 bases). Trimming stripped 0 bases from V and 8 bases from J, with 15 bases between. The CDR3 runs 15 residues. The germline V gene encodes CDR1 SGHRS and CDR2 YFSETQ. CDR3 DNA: TGCGCCAGCAGCTTGGAGGTGGTAGCGAAACATGAGCAGTTCTTC. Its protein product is CASSLEVVAKHEQFF.

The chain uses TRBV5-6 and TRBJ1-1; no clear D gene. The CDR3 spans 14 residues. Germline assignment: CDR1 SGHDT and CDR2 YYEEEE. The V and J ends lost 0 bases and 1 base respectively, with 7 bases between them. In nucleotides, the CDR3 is TGTGCCAGCAGCTTGGTCAGGCGGAACACTGAAGCTTTCTTT. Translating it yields CASSLVRRNTEAFF.

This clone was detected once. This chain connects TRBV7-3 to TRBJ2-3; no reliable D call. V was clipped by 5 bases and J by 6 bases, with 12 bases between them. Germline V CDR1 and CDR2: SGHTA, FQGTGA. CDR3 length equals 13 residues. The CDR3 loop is CASSQTARDTQYF. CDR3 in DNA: TGTGCCAGCAGCCAAACTGCACGGGATACGCAGTATTTT.

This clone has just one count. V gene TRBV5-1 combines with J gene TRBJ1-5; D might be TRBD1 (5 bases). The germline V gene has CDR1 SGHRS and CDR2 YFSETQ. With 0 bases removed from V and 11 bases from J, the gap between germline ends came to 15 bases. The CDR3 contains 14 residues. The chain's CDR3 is CASSLAVEGAAQHF. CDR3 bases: TGCGCCAGCAGCTTGGCGGTGGAAGGGGCGGCCCAGCATTTT. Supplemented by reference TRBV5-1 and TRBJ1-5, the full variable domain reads KAGVTQTPRYLIKTRGQQVTLSCSPISGHRSVSWYQQTPGQGLQFLFEYFSETQRNKGNFPGRFSGRQFSNSRSEMNVSTLELGDSALYLCASSLAVEGAAQHFGDGTRLSIL.

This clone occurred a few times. The CDR3 region has the DNA TGTGCCAGCAGCTTACGGAATGTACAGACAGCTAGCGTTGTCGAGCAGTACTTC. Amino acids: CASSLRNVQTASVVEQYF. The V and J genes are TRBV13 and TRBJ2-7; maybe TRBD2 (6 bases). The CDR3 covers 18 residues. Germline V CDR1 and CDR2: PRHDT, FYEKMQ (reference sequence). The V gene lost 2 bases and the J gene lost 6 bases, with 26 bases spanning the gap.

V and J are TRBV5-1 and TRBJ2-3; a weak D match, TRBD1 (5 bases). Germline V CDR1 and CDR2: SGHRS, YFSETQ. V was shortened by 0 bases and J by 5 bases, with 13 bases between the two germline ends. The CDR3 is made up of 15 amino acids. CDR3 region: CASSLVSRVGDTQYF. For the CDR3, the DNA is TGCGCCAGCAGCTTGGTGTCCAGGGTTGGAGATACGCAGTATTTT.

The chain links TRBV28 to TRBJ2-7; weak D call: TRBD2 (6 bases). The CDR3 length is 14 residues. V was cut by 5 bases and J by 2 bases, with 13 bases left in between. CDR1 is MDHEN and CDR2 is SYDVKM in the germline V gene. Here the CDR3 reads CASSPVPGAYEQYF. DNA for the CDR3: TGTGCCAGCAGTCCCGTCCCGGGGGCCTACGAGCAGTACTTC.